Below are 27 T cell receptor beta chains sequenced from a single sample in a study of cytomegalovirus exposure and HLA in healthy donors (dated by TCRdb to 2016 to 2017). Receptor libraries were prepared by the immunoSEQ multiplex PCR assay. This is the immuneACCESS table as TCRdb keeps it, with only in-frame sequences that have V and J called. A part of the clones is gone; compared with another copy, unresolved V genes explain less than half, and the rest is unexplained. For this sample there are about 360,000 clones; 75% to 90% appear just once. 0.83% of the sample goes to the ten largest clones. Sequenced: PBMCs. These receptors all stem from a woman aged 18-29 years in good health and CMV-seronegative.

This clone was recorded a few times. This chain links TRBV6-1 with TRBJ2-7, with TRBD1 matching 8 bases. Trimming took 6 bases from V and 2 from J; bases not matched to a gene: 6. Germline CDR1 reads MNHNS; CDR2 reads SASEGT. The CDR3 is 14 residues long. CDR3 protein: CASRTPGQAYEQYF. The CDR3 nucleotides are TGTGCCAGCAGAACCCCGGGACAGGCCTACGAGCAGTACTTC.

This clone appeared a single time. The chain links TRBV6-1 to TRBJ2-3; D ambiguous. V lost 8 bases and J lost 15, with 15 bases in between. The CDR3 has 10 amino acids. Germline V gene data show CDR1 as MNHNS and CDR2 as SASEGT. The CDR3 DNA follows: TGTGCCAGCGATTCGAATAGCTTCTATTTT. Translation: CASDSNSFYF.

This chain connects TRBV6-1 to TRBJ1-2, with D unclear. CDR3 length: 10 amino acids. V was clipped by 6 bases and J by 4 bases, with 3 bases between them. From germline, CDR1 is MNHNS and CDR2 SASEGT. The CDR3 region has the DNA TGTGCCAGCAGGAGCTATGGCTACACCTTC. Its translation is CASRSYGYTF.

CDR3 in DNA: TGTGCCAGCTCGCCCGCGGGACTAGGCTCCTACGAGCAGTACTTC. This translates into CASSPAGLGSYEQYF. The chain joins TRBV18 to TRBJ2-7; 8 bases agree with TRBD2. V was clipped by 6 bases and J by 0 bases; unmatched bases: 7. Germline loops: CDR1 KGHSH, CDR2 LQKENI. This CDR3 contains 15 residues.

The chain uses TRBV6-1 and TRBJ2-5; 8 positions match TRBD1. The V gene end was trimmed by 0 bases and the J gene end by 8 bases; junction bases not matched to a gene: 5. Germline V gene sequence: CDR1 MNHNS, CDR2 SASEGT. CDR3 size: 14 residues. The CDR3 protein is CASSEARTGTTQYF. For the CDR3, the DNA is TGTGCCAGCAGTGAAGCGCGGACAGGGACCACCCAGTACTTC.

The CDR3 bases are TGTGCCAGCAGCGCCGACAGTTCACACTATGGCTACACCTTC. It codes for CASSADSSHYGYTF. The chain has TRBV2 and TRBJ1-2; possibly TRBD1 for D (5 bases). Germline V gives CDR1 SNHLY, CDR2 FYNNEI. This CDR3 contains 14 residues. Trimming pared 6 bases from V and 3 bases from J, leaving 14 bases between.

The J gene is TRBJ1-1, the V gene TRBV7-7, with D uncertain. CDR1 and CDR2 from the germline V gene are SSHAT and FNYEAQ (reference sequence). V lost 4 bases and J lost 0, with 6 bases in between. The CDR3 runs 13 residues. The CDR3 region has the DNA TGTGCCAGCAGCTCCCACATGAACACTGAAGCTTTCTTT. As protein: CASSSHMNTEAFF.

This chain's CDR3 is CASVIGDEAFF. The CDR3, as DNA: TGTGCTAGTGTTATCGGGGATGAAGCTTTCTTT. This chain joins TRBV12-5 and TRBJ1-1; D remains ambiguous. Germline loops: CDR1 LGHNT, CDR2 FRNRAP. The V end lost 7 bases, the J end lost 7 bases, and 10 bases lay between the germline ends. The CDR3 extends over 11 amino acids.

This chain links TRBV28 with TRBJ1-2; 8 bases align to TRBD1. J was trimmed by 4 bases and V by 0 bases; bases with no gene match: 13. This CDR3 contains 18 residues. Germline V gene sequence: CDR1 MDHEN, CDR2 SYDVKM. The CDR3 loop is CASSLWAPRDRSVYGYTF. CDR3 sequence (DNA): TGTGCCAGCAGTTTATGGGCCCCCAGGGACAGGAGTGTCTATGGCTACACCTTC.

The CDR3 bases are TGTGCCAGCAGCCCCGGGGGTTCCTACGAGCAGTACTTC. It encodes CASSPGGSYEQYF. The V and J genes are TRBV6-5 and TRBJ2-7, with D maybe TRBD2 (6 bases). The germline V and J ends were trimmed by 6 bases and 1 base, with 10 bases remaining between them. The CDR3 is made up of 13 amino acids. CDR1 and CDR2 (germline): MNHEY, SVGAGI.

The CDR3 DNA sequence: TGTGCCTGCCAGGGGACAGGGACCTACGAGCAGTACTTC. This translates into CACQGTGTYEQYF. The V gene is TRBV30, the J gene TRBJ2-7; 9 bases are shared with TRBD1. CDR3 length: 13 residues. Germline CDR1 is GTSNPN and CDR2 is SVGIG (reference sequence). V shed 6 bases, J shed 2 bases, and the junction held 5 bases outside the gene matches.

This clone came up a few times. The chain uses TRBV27 and TRBJ2-7; 10 nucleotides line up with TRBD2. J gave up 6 bases and V 5 bases, and 4 bases lay outside the gene matches. CDR3 length: 13 residues. CDR1 and CDR2 (germline): MNHEY, SMNVEV (reference sequence). Here the CDR3 DNA reads TGTGCCAGCAGTCCATGGACTAGCGGCGAGCAGTACTTC. Translating it yields CASSPWTSGEQYF.

This chain connects TRBV7-9 to TRBJ1-1, with D possibly being TRBD1 (6 bases). The length of the CDR3 is 13 residues. The germline V gene encodes CDR1 SEHNR and CDR2 FQNEAQ (reference sequence). With 5 bases removed from V and 0 bases from J, the gap between germline ends came to 7 bases. CDR3 protein: CASSGQLNTEAFF. The CDR3 nucleotides read TGTGCCAGCAGCGGACAGTTGAACACTGAAGCTTTCTTT.

The V call is TRBV5-4, the J call TRBJ2-3; D is undetermined. Germline lookup yields CDR1 SGHNT and CDR2 YYREEE (reference sequence). The CDR3 has 11 amino acids. Trimming pared 3 bases from V and 11 bases from J, leaving 10 bases between. The CDR3 region is CASSSALEQYF. The DNA for the CDR3 is TGTGCCAGCAGCTCCGCTCTAGAGCAGTATTTT.

This chain uses TRBV28 with TRBJ2-1; a weak D match, TRBD1 (6 bases). Germline V gene sequence: CDR1 MDHEN, CDR2 SYDVKM. The CDR3 runs 15 residues. The germline V and J ends were trimmed by 6 bases and 6 bases, with 18 bases remaining between them. The CDR3 DNA is TGTGCCAGCAGGACCTCAGGGGCGTATAGCAATGAGCAGTTCTTC. Protein: CASRTSGAYSNEQFF.

The chain uses TRBV28 and TRBJ1-6, with TRBD1 identical over 7 bases. Germline-derived CDR1 and CDR2 are MDHEN and SYDVKM. Germline trimming cut 5 bases from V and 3 bases from J; bases unmatched to any gene: 16. The CDR3 loop spans 19 amino acids. As DNA, the CDR3 is TGTGCCAGCAGTCCCCAGGGGGGCGCCCGACTCTTCTATAATTCACCCCTCCACTTT. This translates into CASSPQGGARLFYNSPLHF.

The genes are TRBV28 and TRBJ2-6; no reliable D call. Germline V lookup: CDR1 MDHEN, CDR2 SYDVKM. The V gene lost 6 bases and the J gene lost 2 bases, with 14 bases spanning the gap. This CDR3 contains 16 residues. Written as DNA, the CDR3 is TGTGCCAGCAGCTACTCAGGAACCCCTGGGGCCAACGTCCTGACTTTC. It yields the protein CASSYSGTPGANVLTF.

The genes are TRBV28 and TRBJ2-7; 7 positions agree with TRBD2. CDR1 is MDHEN, CDR2 SYDVKM, per germline. This CDR3 is built from 14 residues. V lost 6 bases, J lost 0 bases, and 5 bases stayed unmatched. As DNA, the CDR3 is TGTGCCAGCAGATACCAGCGGGGCTCCTACGAGCAGTACTTC. This encodes CASRYQRGSYEQYF.

This clone was seen once. Written as DNA, the CDR3 is TGCAGCGTTGAGAAACAGGGAAGGGTGGGGAGCTATGGCTACACCTTC. Amino acids: CSVEKQGRVGSYGYTF. The V gene is TRBV29-1, the J gene TRBJ1-2; D might be TRBD1 (6 bases). V was clipped by 3 bases and J by 4 bases, with 21 bases between them. The germline gives CDR1 SQVTM, CDR2 ANQGSEA. The CDR3 covers 16 residues.

This clone came up once. This rearrangement joins TRBV6-1 to TRBJ1-1; D call uncertain. The CDR3 loop spans 13 amino acids. Germline V gene lookup returns CDR1 MNHNS and CDR2 SASEGT. V dropped 6 bases and J dropped 4 bases, with 12 bases sitting between them. CDR3 sequence reads: CASSSSWSTEAFF. In DNA, the CDR3 is TGTGCCAGCAGCTCCTCTTGGAGCACTGAAGCTTTCTTT.

The chain links TRBV9 to TRBJ2-3, with 7 bases matching TRBD2. J lost 3 bases, V lost 1 base, and 5 bases had no gene match. CDR3 length: 15 amino acids. Germline V CDR1 and CDR2: SGDLS, YYNGEE. The CDR3 nucleotides read TGTGCCAGCAGCGTAATGAGCGGGGTTACAGATACGCAGTATTTT. Amino acid sequence: CASSVMSGVTDTQYF. Complete variable domain (other parts from reference TRBV9 and TRBJ2-3): DSGVTQTPKHLITATGQRVTLRCSPRSGDLSVYWYQQSLDQGLQFLIQYYNGEERAKGNILERFSAQQFPDLHSELNLSSLELGDSALYFCASSVMSGVTDTQYFGPGTRLTVL.

V is TRBV2 and J is TRBJ1-5, with D unresolved. This CDR3 spans 15 amino acids. V was trimmed by 4 bases and J by 5 bases, leaving 15 bases between them. Germline CDR1 is SNHLY and CDR2 is FYNNEI. The CDR3 loop is CASSVQPGPYQPQHF. Here the CDR3 DNA reads TGTGCCAGCAGTGTCCAGCCAGGTCCCTATCAGCCCCAGCATTTT.

The chain uses TRBV18 and TRBJ2-2; D possibly corresponds to TRBD2 (5 bases). V lost 4 bases, J lost 2 bases, and 11 bases lay in between. Germline V gene sequence: CDR1 KGHSH, CDR2 LQKENI. The CDR3 extends over 15 amino acids. The CDR3 here is CASSQTGINTGELFF. The CDR3 DNA reads as TGTGCCAGCTCACAGACGGGGATAAACACCGGGGAGCTGTTTTTT.

In nucleotides, the CDR3 is TGTGCCAGTAGTATAGTAGGGGTGGGTATAAGCAATCAGCCCCAGCATTTT. Residues: CASSIVGVGISNQPQHF. The gene calls are TRBV19 and TRBJ1-5; TRBD1 might be the D (5 bases). The CDR3 is 17 amino acids. V lost 1 base and J lost 1, with 14 bases in between. Germline V gene sequence: CDR1 LNHDA, CDR2 SQIVND (reference sequence). The variable domain in full, with the rest retrieved from reference TRBV19 and TRBJ1-5, is DGGITQSPKYLFRKEGQNVTLSCEQNLNHDAMYWYRQDPGQGLRLIYYSQIVNDFQKGDIAEGYSVSREKKESFPLTVTSAQKNPTAFYLCASSIVGVGISNQPQHFGDGTRLSIL.

The chain combines TRBV12-5 with TRBJ1-1; D might be TRBD1 (5 bases). There are 14 residues in the CDR3. V was clipped by 6 bases and J by 2 bases, with 13 bases between them. The germline gives CDR1 LGHNT, CDR2 FRNRAP. CDR3 sequence reads: CASGTGTVNTEAFF. DNA for the CDR3: TGTGCTAGTGGGACCGGGACTGTAAACACTGAAGCTTTCTTT. Full variable domain (rest looked up from reference TRBV12-5 and TRBJ1-1): DARVTQTPRHKVTEMGQEVTMRCQPILGHNTVFWYRQTMMQGLELLAYFRNRAPLDDSGMPKDRFSAEMPDATLATLKIQPSEPRDSAVYFCASGTGTVNTEAFFGQGTRLTVV.

CDR3 DNA sequence: TGTGCCAGCAGTTACTCTACTTCGATGGCCTACGAGCAGTACTTC. Translating gives CASSYSTSMAYEQYF. V gene TRBV6-5 combines with J gene TRBJ2-7; unclear D gene. CDR3 length: 15 residues. V was trimmed by 0 bases and J by 2 bases, leaving 11 bases between them. Germline CDR1 reads MNHEY; CDR2 reads SVGAGI.

This clone came up a few times. This rearrangement joins TRBV28 to TRBJ1-5; 8 bases are a match to TRBD1. This CDR3 has 13 residues. CDR1 is MDHEN and CDR2 is SYDVKM in the germline V gene. In nucleotides, the CDR3 is TGTGTCTCAGGGGGCTATAGCAATCAGCCCCAGCATTTT. Amino acid sequence: CVSGGYSNQPQHF.